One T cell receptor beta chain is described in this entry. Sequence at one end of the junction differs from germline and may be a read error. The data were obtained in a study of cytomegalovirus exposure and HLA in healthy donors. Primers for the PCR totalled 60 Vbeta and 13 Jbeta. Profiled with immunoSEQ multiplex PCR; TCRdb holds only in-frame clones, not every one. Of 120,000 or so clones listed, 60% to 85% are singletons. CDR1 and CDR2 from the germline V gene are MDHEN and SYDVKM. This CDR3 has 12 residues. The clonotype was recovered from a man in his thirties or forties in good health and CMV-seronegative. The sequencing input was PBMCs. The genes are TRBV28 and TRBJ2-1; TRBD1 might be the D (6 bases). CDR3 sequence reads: CGSNRDLNEQFF. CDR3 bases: TGTGGCAGCAACAGGGACCTCAATGAGCAGTTCTTC. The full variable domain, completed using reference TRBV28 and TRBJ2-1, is DVKVTQSSRYLVKRTGEKVFLECVQDMDHENMFWYRQDPGLGLRLIYFSYDVKMKEKGDIPEGYSVSREKKERFSLILESASTNQTSMYLCGSNRDLNEQFFGPGTRLTVL.